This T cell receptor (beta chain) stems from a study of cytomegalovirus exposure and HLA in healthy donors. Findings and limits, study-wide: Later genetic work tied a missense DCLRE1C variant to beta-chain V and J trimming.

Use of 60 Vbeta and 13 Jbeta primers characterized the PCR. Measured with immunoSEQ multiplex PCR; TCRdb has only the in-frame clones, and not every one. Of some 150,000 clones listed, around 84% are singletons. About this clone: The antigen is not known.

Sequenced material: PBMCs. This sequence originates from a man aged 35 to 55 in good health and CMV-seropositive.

The CDR3 region is CASSGGTVVSNYGYTF. DNA of the CDR3: TGTGCCAGCAGCGGCGGGACAGTCGTCTCTAACTATGGCTACACCTTC. The chain employs TRBV9 and TRBJ1-2, with 7 positions matching TRBD1. V lost 3 bases to trimming and J lost 0 bases; unmatched junction nucleotides: 8. Per the germline V gene, CDR1 is SGDLS and CDR2 is YYNGEE. The CDR3 is 16 amino acids.